This T cell receptor (beta chain) was retrieved from a study of cytomegalovirus exposure and HLA in healthy donors. Study details: Of the donors genotyped, some 400 in all, 65% to 90% fell in the Caucasian-associated ancestry cluster. The study's findings and limits: The authors later linked a missense DCLRE1C variant to TCR beta V- and J-gene trimming.

As concerns this clone: Its matching antigen is unknown.

The CDR3 runs 16 residues. From germline, CDR1 is SEHNR and CDR2 FQNEAQ (reference sequence). Trimming left V 2 bases short and J 0 bases short, with 13 bases between. PCR was performed using 60 Vbeta and 13 Jbeta primers. Sequencing was performed with immunoSEQ multiplex PCR; in TCRdb, only in-frame clones are kept and a portion is missing. The table shows about 140,000 clones, with about 77% occurring only once. The receptor was isolated from a woman in her thirties or forties in good health and CMV-seronegative. Sequencing input: PBMCs. The rearrangement uses TRBV7-9 and TRBJ1-2; possible D gene TRBD1, 6 bases. CDR3 in amino acids: CASSLIAGVANYGYTF. CDR3 nucleotides: TGTGCCAGCAGCTTAATCGCAGGGGTAGCTAACTATGGCTACACCTTC. Filled out from reference TRBV7-9 and TRBJ1-2, the complete variable domain reads DTGVSQNPRHKITKRGQNVTFRCDPISEHNRLYWYRQTLGQGPEFLTYFQNEAQLEKSRLLSDRFSAERPKGSFSTLEIQRTEQGDSAMYLCASSLIAGVANYGYTFGSGTRLTVV.